The rows below give T cell receptor beta chains drawn from one sample of a study of T cell clones after liver transplantation. Here immunoSEQ multiplex PCR was the method, and the copy in TCRdb shows in-frame clones only, minus some. The sample has 49,000 or so clones, approximately 71% seen once. Here the sequenced sample was CD4+ T cells from blood, taken approximately 54 months after liver transplant. These receptors came from a human patient who received a liver transplant. Part of the T cell pool may stem from the graft donor. Each CDR3 is given with its conserved first and last residue. A D gene is named only where the DNA matches it firmly. Some rows have no size entry. The others give once, few or many, or a class for an expanded clone.

size,D,V,J,CDR3,DNA
-,-,TRBV19,TRBJ2-7,CASSIRGVQGNEQYF,TGTGCCAGTAGTATCAGAGGGGTACAGGGAAACGAGCAGTACTTC
-,-,TRBV11-1,TRBJ2-7,CASSLRNGGQYF,TGTGCCAGCAGCCTCCGAAACGGTGGGCAGTACTTC
-,-,TRBV18,TRBJ2-7,CASSNDQGYEQYF,TGTGCCAGCTCCAACGATCAAGGGTACGAGCAGTACTTC
-,TRBD1,TRBV6-4,TRBJ1-1,CASSDRGPTEAFF,TGTGCCAGCAGTGACAGGGGGCCGACTGAAGCTTTCTTT
-,TRBD1,TRBV11-2,TRBJ2-2,CASSRTAQGYGELFF,TGTGCCAGCAGCCGAACGGCACAGGGGTACGGGGAGCTGTTTTTT
-,-,TRBV27,TRBJ1-5,CASSLGGRWNQPQHF,TGTGCCAGCAGTTTGGGGGGGCGATGGAATCAGCCCCAGCATTTT
-,-,TRBV5-6,TRBJ2-3,CASSLGSESTDTQYF,TGTGCCAGCAGCTTGGGCTCAGAGAGCACAGATACGCAGTATTTT
-,-,TRBV5-4,TRBJ1-1,CASSSLQRNTEAFF,TGTGCCAGCAGCTCTCTTCAGAGGAACACTGAAGCTTTCTTT
few,-,TRBV10-2,TRBJ2-3,CASSESARADTQYF,TGCGCCAGCAGTGAGTCTGCCAGGGCAGATACGCAGTATTTT
few,-,TRBV9,TRBJ1-6,CASSPDLSSYNSPLHF,TGTGCCAGCAGCCCGGATCTTAGCTCCTATAATTCACCCCTCCACTTT
-,TRBD1,TRBV11-3,TRBJ2-1,CASSEGQGVDEQFF,TGTGCCAGCAGCGAGGGACAGGGGGTCGATGAGCAGTTCTTC
-,-,TRBV18,TRBJ1-1,CASSPPSVNTEAFF,TGTGCCAGCTCACCCCCAAGCGTTAACACTGAAGCTTTCTTT
-,TRBD1,TRBV27,TRBJ2-3,CASSPTGWGTDTQYF,TGTGCCAGCAGTCCGACAGGGTGGGGGACAGATACGCAGTATTTT
-,-,TRBV28,TRBJ2-3,CASSNFRSTDTQYF,TGTGCCAGCAGTAATTTTAGATCCACAGATACGCAGTATTTT
-,TRBD1,TRBV30,TRBJ1-3,CAWSRDSLSSGNTIYF,TGTGCCTGGAGCAGGGACAGCCTGAGCTCTGGAAACACCATATATTTT
-,TRBD1,TRBV19,TRBJ2-7,CASSQAGQGPYEQYF,TGTGCCAGTAGTCAGGCGGGACAGGGGCCCTACGAGCAGTACTTC
-,-,TRBV25-1,TRBJ1-4,CASSEWGKSNEKLFF,TGTGCCAGCAGTGAATGGGGGAAGTCTAATGAAAAACTGTTTTTT
-,-,TRBV7-2,TRBJ2-5,CASSLQGGPETQYF,TGTGCCAGCAGCCTACAGGGTGGTCCAGAGACCCAGTACTTC
-,-,TRBV2,TRBJ2-1,CASFMSSYNEQFF,TGTGCCAGCTTCATGAGCTCCTACAATGAGCAGTTCTTC